The 16 T cell receptor beta chains given below trace back to one sample, sequenced in a study of blood T cell repertoires in COVID-19. The method was immunoSEQ multiplex PCR; TCRdb's version includes in-frame clones alone and lacks a portion of them. The table records around 250,000 clones, 75% to 90% of them present only once. The specimen sequenced was PBMCs or T cells enriched from blood (not recorded which). Receptor source: a woman aged 45 to 65 who had recovered from COVID-19.

The V gene is TRBV27, the J gene TRBJ2-2, with TRBD1 matching 10 bases. The ends lost 8 bases at V and 1 base at J; junction bases unmatched: 4. The germline gives CDR1 MNHEY, CDR2 SMNVEV (reference sequence). CDR3 length: 15 amino acids. The CDR3 nucleotides are TGTGCCAGCGCGCGGGACAGGGGGAACACCGGGGAGCTGTTTTTT. Amino acid sequence: CASARDRGNTGELFF.

The rearrangement uses TRBV15 and TRBJ2-3, with D possibly TRBD2 on 6 matching bases. This CDR3 is built from 16 residues. Trimming cost V 1 base and J 2 bases, with 13 bases left between them. CDR1 and CDR2 (germline): LNHNV, YYDKDF (reference sequence). The CDR3 DNA sequence: TGTGCCACCAGCAGAGGGGGAGGTCGCCCCACAGATACGCAGTATTTT. Translated, it gives CATSRGGGRPTDTQYF.

The chain has TRBV10-3 and TRBJ2-1; 11 nucleotides agree with TRBD2. J was trimmed by 4 bases and V by 10 bases; bases with no gene match: 12. In germline, CDR1 is ENHRY, CDR2 SYGVKD. The CDR3 runs to 16 residues. This CDR3 reads CATTKVAGGEYNEQFF. The CDR3 nucleotides are TGTGCCACCACGAAAGTAGCGGGAGGGGAATACAATGAGCAGTTCTTC.

CDR3 residues: CASSLRQAGGTGELFF. The CDR3 DNA is TGCGCCAGCAGCTTGCGACAGGCGGGGGGCACCGGGGAGCTGTTTTTT. V gene TRBV5-1 combines with J gene TRBJ2-2; TRBD2 matches at 8 bases. This CDR3 contains 16 residues. Germline values: CDR1 SGHRS, CDR2 YFSETQ. The V and J ends lost 1 base and 4 bases, in that order; junction bases with no gene match: 6.

This clone was picked up one time. V and J are TRBV29-1 and TRBJ2-7, with D maybe TRBD1 (5 bases). V was trimmed by 2 bases and J by 3 bases, leaving 11 bases between them. This CDR3 contains 13 residues. CDR1 SQVTM and CDR2 ANQGSEA come from the germline V gene. This CDR3 reads CSVELPGNYEQYF. In DNA, the CDR3 is TGCAGCGTTGAATTGCCAGGGAACTACGAGCAGTACTTC.

This clone was detected only a few times. V is TRBV7-3 and J is TRBJ2-3; no firm D call. Trimming shortened V by 4 bases and J by 6 bases, and 11 bases separated the two germline ends. The CDR3 contains 13 residues. Germline V gene lookup returns CDR1 SGHTA and CDR2 FQGTGA. CDR3 nucleotide sequence: TGTGCCAGCAGCTCCCGTATGGAGGATACGCAGTATTTT. Protein product: CASSSRMEDTQYF.

This clone occurred a few times. The rearrangement uses TRBV6-5 and TRBJ2-7, with TRBD2 identical over 13 bases. The trim removed 6 bases at V and 4 bases at J, leaving 6 bases unmatched. The CDR3 spans 15 residues. Germline loops: CDR1 MNHEY, CDR2 SVGAGI. CDR3 sequence: CASRTGTSGTYEQYF. The CDR3 DNA reads TGTGCCAGCAGGACCGGGACTAGCGGGACATACGAGCAGTACTTC.

The chain is built from TRBV30 and TRBJ1-3, with TRBD1 matching 7 bases. The CDR3 spans 16 residues. Germline CDR1 GTSNPN, CDR2 SVGIG (reference sequence). V shed 2 bases and J 0 bases; nucleotides not matched to a gene: 7. The CDR3 DNA reads TGTGCCTGGAGTTCACAGGGGAACCCCTCTGGAAACACCATATATTTT. It translates to CAWSSQGNPSGNTIYF.

The chain carries TRBV5-4 and TRBJ2-2, with 9 bases fitting TRBD1. This CDR3 has 15 residues. Germline trimming cut 4 bases from V and 5 bases from J; bases unmatched to any gene: 6. Germline V gives CDR1 SGHNT, CDR2 YYREEE (reference sequence). CDR3 loop: CASSPGTGKTGELFF. The CDR3 coding sequence is TGTGCCAGCAGCCCCGGGACAGGGAAAACCGGGGAGCTGTTTTTT.

V gene TRBV7-6 combines with J gene TRBJ1-4; 7 positions match TRBD1. The CDR3 has 15 residues. Germline assignment: CDR1 SGHVS and CDR2 FNYEAQ. Trimming took 5 bases from V and 1 from J; bases not matched to a gene: 4. CDR3 bases: TGTGCCAGCAGCCCGACAGGGCTAACTAATGAAAAACTGTTTTTT. This translates into CASSPTGLTNEKLFF.

In this sample, this clone turned up once. The V call is TRBV5-4, the J call TRBJ1-4; 9 nucleotides align to TRBD1. This CDR3 spans 16 amino acids. V gave up 5 bases and J gave up 5 bases; unmatched junction bases: 10. The germline V gene has CDR1 SGHNT and CDR2 YYREEE (reference sequence). The CDR3 nucleotides read TGTGCCAGCAGTTCCAGACAGGGGGACGGCAATGAAAAACTGTTTTTT. It yields the protein CASSSRQGDGNEKLFF.

This rearrangement joins TRBV28 to TRBJ2-7; D might be TRBD1 (7 bases). The germline gives CDR1 MDHEN, CDR2 SYDVKM. CDR3 length: 13 residues. The germline V and J ends were trimmed by 8 bases and 4 bases, with 15 bases remaining between them. The CDR3 here is CASGETGRYEQYF. The CDR3 region has the DNA TGTGCCAGCGGCGAGACAGGGAGGTACGAGCAGTACTTC. The whole variable domain, filled in from reference TRBV28 and TRBJ2-7, reads DVKVTQSSRYLVKRTGEKVFLECVQDMDHENMFWYRQDPGLGLRLIYFSYDVKMKEKGDIPEGYSVSREKKERFSLILESASTNQTSMYLCASGETGRYEQYFGPGTRLTVT.

This clone occurred a few times. The rearrangement links TRBV6-5 to TRBJ1-1, with TRBD1 as a possible D gene (5 bases). The CDR3 is 14 amino acids. CDR1 MNHEY and CDR2 SVGAGI come from the germline V gene. The V end lost 4 bases, the J end lost 4 bases, and 13 bases lay between the germline ends. The CDR3 here is CASSLDQGRTEAFF. The CDR3 coding sequence is TGTGCCAGCAGTTTGGATCAGGGCCGCACTGAAGCTTTCTTT.

The J gene is TRBJ2-1, the V gene TRBV2, with D perhaps TRBD1 (5 bases). Per the germline V gene, CDR1 is SNHLY and CDR2 is FYNNEI. V was shortened by 7 bases and J by 6 bases, with 19 bases between the two germline ends. The length of the CDR3 is 15 residues. CDR3 region: CASTGEPWGGNEQFF. The CDR3 region has the DNA TGTGCCAGCACTGGAGAACCATGGGGCGGCAATGAGCAGTTCTTC.

This clone came up once. The chain carries TRBV4-1 and TRBJ2-7; TRBD1 agrees at 7 bases. The V and J ends lost 4 bases and 3 bases, in that order; junction bases with no gene match: 9. The CDR3 is 15 residues long. Looked up from germline, CDR1 is MGHRA and CDR2 is YSYEKL. The CDR3 region is CASSPRTGLIYEQYF. CDR3 sequence (DNA): TGCGCCAGCAGCCCGCGGACAGGCCTCATCTACGAGCAGTACTTC.

The chain links TRBV9 to TRBJ2-1, with D tentatively TRBD2 (5 bases). V was cut by 3 bases and J by 1 base, with 14 bases left in between. The germline V gene encodes CDR1 SGDLS and CDR2 YYNGEE. This CDR3 comprises 16 residues. This CDR3 is CASSEFSVASYNEQFF. The CDR3, as DNA: TGTGCCAGCAGCGAGTTTAGCGTCGCGTCCTACAATGAGCAGTTCTTC.